This T cell receptor (beta chain) derives from a study of CD8+ T cells in alopecia areata. Across the whole study: At a dose of 5 to 10 mg twice daily, oral tofacitinib was given to treated patients.

Peripheral blood, together with lesional scalp punch biopsies, was collected from alopecia areata patients. RNA was isolated and reverse transcribed to cDNA, the sequencing template. The table came from immunoSEQ multiplex PCR; TCRdb's copy has only in-frame clones and leaves some out. Here the sample spans about 160,000 clones, 87% being singletons. Germline V gene data show CDR1 as SGHAT and CDR2 as FQNNGV. The CDR3 covers 14 residues. The V gene lost 3 bases and the J gene lost 1 base, with 10 bases spanning the gap. In its sample, this clone was seen once. The V and J genes are TRBV11-2 and TRBJ2-7; tentatively, D is TRBD1 (5 bases). This sample comprised CD8+ T cells sorted from blood, obtained at week 0. This TCR was sampled from a human donor with alopecia areata. CDR3 protein: CASSFFQGSYEQYF. CDR3 coding DNA: TGTGCCAGCAGCTTTTTTCAGGGTTCCTACGAGCAGTACTTC.